A single sample gave rise to the 21 T cell receptor beta chains below, sequenced in a study of blood T cell repertoires in COVID-19. The method was immunoSEQ multiplex PCR; TCRdb's version includes in-frame clones alone and lacks a portion of them. The data show about 150,000 clones, 80% to 90% seen once. What was sequenced was peripheral blood. Receptor source: a woman aged 50 to 65 with acute or convalescent COVID-19.

This chain connects TRBV14 to TRBJ2-3; TRBD2 matches 11 bases. The V gene's germline CDR1 is SGHDN and CDR2 FVKESK. The CDR3 contains 15 residues. The J segment lost 4 bases and the V segment lost 4 bases, leaving 4 bases of the junction unmatched. CDR3 coding DNA: TGTGCCAGCAGCCTAGCGGGGGGGCTGGCAGATACGCAGTATTTT. This translates into CASSLAGGLADTQYF.

V is TRBV5-1 and J is TRBJ1-2, with 9 bases aligning to TRBD1. V was pared by 7 bases and J by 3 bases, with 4 bases of the junction left unmatched. CDR1 and CDR2 (germline): SGHRS, YFSETQ. CDR3 length: 13 residues. The CDR3 nucleotides are TGCGCCAGCGGGACAGGGCCTGACTATGGCTACACCTTC. Translating gives CASGTGPDYGYTF. The full variable domain, in which reference TRBV5-1 and TRBJ1-2 provide the parts outside the CDR3, is KAGVTQTPRYLIKTRGQQVTLSCSPISGHRSVSWYQQTPGQGLQFLFEYFSETQRNKGNFPGRFSGRQFSNSRSEMNVSTLELGDSALYLCASGTGPDYGYTFGSGTRLTVV.

This clone has just one count. The chain employs TRBV9 and TRBJ2-3; 10 positions agree with TRBD2. CDR1 and CDR2 (germline): SGDLS, YYNGEE. With V trimmed by 0 bases and J by 3 bases, 4 bases remained unmatched. The CDR3 spans 16 residues. CDR3 region: CASSVVPSGGTDTQYF. The CDR3 DNA is TGTGCCAGCAGCGTAGTCCCTAGCGGGGGTACAGATACGCAGTATTTT.

This sequence joins TRBV21-1 and TRBJ2-3; the tabulated D call, TRBD2, remains unverified against the DNA. TRBV21-1 is shown as a pseudogene. This CDR3 is 20 amino acids long. CDR3 amino acids: CASSKRTLAGAGMGTDTQYF. The DNA for the CDR3 is TGTGCCAGCAGCAAACGAACCCTAGCGGGAGCGGGGATGGGGACAGATACGCAGTATTTT.

This chain joins TRBV7-9 and TRBJ2-2; TRBD1 might be the D (6 bases). CDR1 is SEHNR and CDR2 is FQNEAQ in the germline V gene (reference sequence). The CDR3 loop spans 16 amino acids. Trimming shortened V by 5 bases and J by 2 bases, and 15 bases separated the two germline ends. CDR3 loop: CASSRTTGLNTGELFF. As DNA, the CDR3 is TGTGCCAGCAGCCGCACGACAGGTCTTAACACCGGGGAGCTGTTTTTT. The entire variable domain, with the rest obtained from reference TRBV7-9 and TRBJ2-2, is as follows: DTGVSQNPRHKITKRGQNVTFRCDPISEHNRLYWYRQTLGQGPEFLTYFQNEAQLEKSRLLSDRFSAERPKGSFSTLEIQRTEQGDSAMYLCASSRTTGLNTGELFFGEGSRLTVL.

The V gene is TRBV30, the J gene TRBJ1-5; D is undetermined. The V end lost 1 base, the J end lost 7 bases, and 11 bases lay between the germline ends. The CDR3 is made up of 13 amino acids. Per the germline V gene, CDR1 is GTSNPN and CDR2 is SVGIG (reference sequence). This chain's CDR3 is CAWSGQFGQPQHF. CDR3 in DNA: TGTGCCTGGAGTGGGCAATTTGGCCAGCCCCAGCATTTT.

J is TRBJ2-1 and V is TRBV14, with D possibly TRBD1 on 6 matching bases. CDR1 SGHDN and CDR2 FVKESK come from the germline V gene. The CDR3 spans 14 residues. V shed 1 base and J shed 9 bases, with 13 bases lying between them. In DNA form, the CDR3 reads TGTGCCAGCAGCCAAGCTTTTCTACAGGGTGAGCAGTTCTTC. Its translation is CASSQAFLQGEQFF.

V usage is TRBV3-1 (or the pseudogene TRBV3-2) and J usage is TRBJ2-2; perhaps TRBD2 as D (6 bases). Trimming cost V 3 bases and J 2 bases, with 19 bases left between them. The germline V gene has CDR1 LGHDT and CDR2 YNNKEL (reference sequence). The length of the CDR3 is 18 residues. The CDR3 loop is CASSHYGGASDNTGELFF. DNA for the CDR3: TGTGCCAGCAGCCATTACGGCGGGGCTAGCGATAACACCGGGGAGCTGTTTTTT.

The chain employs TRBV9 and TRBJ2-2; 7 nucleotides align to TRBD2. Germline CDR1 SGDLS, CDR2 YYNGEE. The V segment lost 2 bases and the J segment 1 base; nucleotides outside the gene matches: 5. The CDR3 length is 16 residues. CDR3 loop: CASSVRGLVNTGELFF. As DNA, the CDR3 is TGTGCCAGCAGCGTGAGAGGACTAGTGAACACCGGGGAGCTGTTTTTT. Using reference TRBV9 and TRBJ2-2 for the parts outside the CDR3, the full variable domain is DSGVTQTPKHLITATGQRVTLRCSPRSGDLSVYWYQQSLDQGLQFLIQYYNGEERAKGNILERFSAQQFPDLHSELNLSSLELGDSALYFCASSVRGLVNTGELFFGEGSRLTVL.

The rearrangement links TRBV29-1 to TRBJ2-1; TRBD1 matches at 10 bases. Germline CDR1 reads SQVTM; CDR2 reads ANQGSEA. V was pared by 4 bases and J by 8 bases, with 5 bases of the junction left unmatched. CDR3 length: 13 residues. The CDR3 loop reads CSVAVGQGDEQFF. The CDR3 DNA sequence: TGCAGCGTTGCAGTTGGACAGGGGGATGAGCAGTTCTTC.

The chain has TRBV7-9 and TRBJ2-5; 7 bases map to TRBD1. From germline, CDR1 is SEHNR and CDR2 FQNEAQ (reference sequence). V was clipped by 5 bases and J by 0 bases; unmatched bases: 3. The length of the CDR3 is 14 residues. CDR3 region: CASSRDRYQETQYF. In DNA, the CDR3 is TGTGCCAGCAGCCGGGACAGATACCAAGAGACCCAGTACTTC.

This chain uses TRBV11-2 with TRBJ1-1, with D perhaps matching TRBD1 (5 bases). Trimming shortened V by 4 bases and J by 4 bases, and 22 bases separated the two germline ends. The CDR3 totals 17 residues. Germline V gene data show CDR1 as SGHAT and CDR2 as FQNNGV. CDR3 in amino acids: CASSSIQSPWGGTEAFF. Written as DNA, the CDR3 is TGTGCCAGCAGCTCTATCCAATCCCCGTGGGGGGGCACTGAAGCTTTCTTT. The variable domain in full, with the rest retrieved from reference TRBV11-2 and TRBJ1-1, is EAGVAQSPRYKIIEKRQSVAFWCNPISGHATLYWYQQILGQGPKLLIQFQNNGVVDDSQLPKDRFSAERLKGVDSTLKIQPAKLEDSAVYLCASSSIQSPWGGTEAFFGQGTRLTVV.

The rearrangement joins TRBV7-9 to TRBJ2-3; 14 bases agree with TRBD2. V lost 5 bases, J lost 5 bases, and 9 bases stayed unmatched. The CDR3 sequence is 17 residues long. Germline CDR1 SEHNR, CDR2 FQNEAQ (reference sequence). The chain's CDR3 is CASSQRLAGGPGDTQYF. In DNA form, the CDR3 reads TGTGCCAGCAGCCAGCGACTAGCGGGAGGGCCGGGAGATACGCAGTATTTT.

In this sample, this clone turned up a few times. The rearrangement uses TRBV9 and TRBJ2-7; D is unresolved. The CDR3 has 15 residues. V was pared by 0 bases and J by 0 bases, with 10 bases between. Germline CDR1 and CDR2: SGDLS and YYNGEE. CDR3 nucleotide sequence: TGTGCCAGCAGCGTAGGGCCGAGAGGCTCCTACGAGCAGTACTTC. Its translation is CASSVGPRGSYEQYF.

The chain has TRBV2 and TRBJ2-7, with D tentatively TRBD2 (7 bases). The CDR3 is made up of 13 amino acids. The V and J ends lost 8 bases and 5 bases respectively, with 16 bases between them. Germline lookup yields CDR1 SNHLY and CDR2 FYNNEI. CDR3 in DNA: TGTGCCAGCTTGTCGAAGGGGGGGGACGAGCAGTACTTC. Protein: CASLSKGGDEQYF. The full variable domain, rest sourced from reference TRBV2 and TRBJ2-7, is EPEVTQTPSHQVTQMGQEVILRCVPISNHLYFYWYRQILGQKVEFLVSFYNNEISEKSEIFDDQFSVERPDGSNFTLKIRSTKLEDSAMYFCASLSKGGDEQYFGPGTRLTVT.

The CDR3 loop reads CASSLGTYPEEGDEQFF. DNA for the CDR3: TGTGCCAGCAGTTTAGGCACCTACCCGGAGGAAGGTGATGAGCAGTTCTTC. This chain joins TRBV27 and TRBJ2-1; possible D gene TRBD2, 5 bases. The CDR3 is made up of 17 amino acids. With 2 bases removed from V and 8 bases from J, the gap between germline ends came to 22 bases. In germline, CDR1 is MNHEY, CDR2 SMNVEV (reference sequence).

The chain joins TRBV5-1 to TRBJ2-6, with D tentatively TRBD2 (6 bases). This CDR3 is built from 18 residues. Trimming took off 6 bases at V and 0 bases at J, with 19 bases between the two ends. CDR1 SGHRS and CDR2 YFSETQ come from the germline V gene. The CDR3 region is CASTLSPGGYSGANVLTF. CDR3 DNA sequence: TGCGCCAGCACCCTAAGCCCCGGGGGATACTCTGGGGCCAACGTCCTGACTTTC. Supplemented by reference TRBV5-1 and TRBJ2-6, the full variable domain reads KAGVTQTPRYLIKTRGQQVTLSCSPISGHRSVSWYQQTPGQGLQFLFEYFSETQRNKGNFPGRFSGRQFSNSRSEMNVSTLELGDSALYLCASTLSPGGYSGANVLTFGAGSRLTVL.

The rearrangement joins TRBV30 to TRBJ1-4; D is undetermined. Germline CDR1 is GTSNPN and CDR2 is SVGIG (reference sequence). The CDR3 sequence is 13 residues long. The V and J ends lost 5 bases and 6 bases respectively, with 13 bases between them. The CDR3 protein is CAWGGVGDEKLFF. CDR3 DNA: TGTGCCTGGGGCGGGGTGGGAGATGAAAAACTGTTTTTT.

The chain joins TRBV5-4 to TRBJ2-7, with 8 positions matching TRBD2. The CDR3 contains 13 residues. The trim removed 4 bases at V and 3 bases at J, leaving 3 bases unmatched. CDR1 and CDR2 (germline): SGHNT, YYREEE (reference sequence). CDR3 in DNA: TGTGCCAGCAGCCAGCGGGGGTACTACGAGCAGTACTTC. Translation: CASSQRGYYEQYF.

This chain connects TRBV7-9 to TRBJ2-4; 11 positions match TRBD2. CDR3 length equals 16 residues. Trimming removed 3 bases from V and 3 bases from J; junction bases left unmatched: 4. Germline V lookup: CDR1 SEHNR, CDR2 FQNEAQ (reference sequence). The CDR3 loop reads CASSFLAGGGKNIQYF. CDR3 nucleotides: TGTGCCAGCAGCTTCTTAGCGGGAGGGGGCAAAAACATTCAGTACTTC. Full variable domain (missing parts from reference TRBV7-9 and TRBJ2-4): DTGVSQNPRHKITKRGQNVTFRCDPISEHNRLYWYRQTLGQGPEFLTYFQNEAQLEKSRLLSDRFSAERPKGSFSTLEIQRTEQGDSAMYLCASSFLAGGGKNIQYFGAGTRLSVL.

The chain is built from TRBV5-5 and TRBJ2-3, with 15 bases aligning to TRBD2. There are 17 residues in the CDR3. CDR1 and CDR2 (germline): SGHKS, YYEKEE (reference sequence). V lost 0 bases to trimming and J lost 3 bases; unmatched junction nucleotides: 2. The CDR3 region is CASSLEGTSGGTDTQYF. In nucleotides, the CDR3 is TGTGCCAGCAGCTTGGAAGGGACTAGCGGGGGGACAGATACGCAGTATTTT.